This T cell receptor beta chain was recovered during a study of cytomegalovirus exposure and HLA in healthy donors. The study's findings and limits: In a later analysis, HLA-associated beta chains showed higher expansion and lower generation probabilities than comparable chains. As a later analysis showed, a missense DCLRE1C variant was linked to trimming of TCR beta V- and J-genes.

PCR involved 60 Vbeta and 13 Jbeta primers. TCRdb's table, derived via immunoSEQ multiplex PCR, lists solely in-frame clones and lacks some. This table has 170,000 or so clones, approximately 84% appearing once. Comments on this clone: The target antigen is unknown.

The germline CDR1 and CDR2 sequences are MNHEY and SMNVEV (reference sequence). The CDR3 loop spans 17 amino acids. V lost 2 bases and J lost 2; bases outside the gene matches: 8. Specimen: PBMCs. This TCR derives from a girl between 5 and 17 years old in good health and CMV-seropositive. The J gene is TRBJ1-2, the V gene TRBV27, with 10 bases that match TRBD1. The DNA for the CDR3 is TGTGCCAGCAGTTTAACCCCGGGGACAGGGGTCAACTATGGCTACACCTTC. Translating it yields CASSLTPGTGVNYGYTF.